These 21 T cell receptor beta chains came from one sample sequenced in a study of cytomegalovirus exposure and HLA in healthy donors. The PCR employed 60 Vbeta primers together with 13 Jbeta primers. The table came from immunoSEQ multiplex PCR; TCRdb's copy has only in-frame clones and leaves some out. The table has 150,000 or so clones, less than 10% seen once. The sequenced sample was PBMCs. The receptors originated from a man over 45 in good health and CMV-seronegative.

This clone was seen more than once but under ten times. The rearrangement uses TRBV29-1 and TRBJ2-5, with D perhaps matching TRBD2 (5 bases). The CDR3 contains 17 residues. Germline-derived CDR1 and CDR2 are SQVTM and ANQGSEA. V lost 4 bases and J lost 5, with 26 bases in between. DNA for the CDR3: TGCAGCGTTGCTCTGAGACACCAGGAGCCGGGGAGCGAGACCCAGTACTTC. Residues: CSVALRHQEPGSETQYF.

This clone appeared once. The junction departs from germline at one end; a sequencing error may be responsible. Written as DNA, the CDR3 is TGCGCCAGCAGCCAAGAGGGGACAGGGGCTTCCCGGATCGGGGTCTTT. Its translation: CASSQEGTGASRIGVF. The rearrangement joins TRBV4-1 to TRBJ1-1, with 10 bases aligning to TRBD1. Germline V CDR1 and CDR2: MGHRA, YSYEKL. This CDR3 has 16 amino acids.

This clone was found a few times. The CDR3 loop is CASSYWRGVNGDEQFF. CDR3 coding DNA: TGTGCCAGCAGTTACTGGCGGGGCGTGAATGGAGATGAGCAGTTCTTC. The chain employs TRBV6-5 and TRBJ2-1, with D tentatively TRBD2 (6 bases). Germline CDR1 MNHEY, CDR2 SVGAGI. Trimming took 1 base from V and 8 from J, leaving 18 bases between them. This CDR3 has 16 residues.

The chain links TRBV6-5 to TRBJ1-1; no firm D call. This CDR3 spans 14 amino acids. Trimming cost V 2 bases and J 0 bases, with 7 bases left between them. CDR1 is MNHEY and CDR2 is SVGAGI in the germline V gene. The CDR3 is CASSYGTVNTEAFF. CDR3 coding DNA: TGTGCCAGCAGTTACGGAACAGTGAACACTGAAGCTTTCTTT.

This chain links TRBV7-9 with TRBJ1-2; D remains unclear. V lost 11 bases to trimming and J lost 2 bases, with 15 bases between them. This CDR3 is 13 amino acids long. The germline gives CDR1 SEHNR, CDR2 FQNEAQ (reference sequence). This CDR3 reads CAGTQQRNYGYTF. The DNA for the CDR3 is TGTGCCGGTACTCAACAGAGAAACTATGGCTACACCTTC.

The rearrangement joins TRBV5-1 to TRBJ2-7; D not certain. Per the germline V gene, CDR1 is SGHRS and CDR2 is YFSETQ. This CDR3 has 14 amino acids. V was shortened by 0 bases and J by 3 bases, with 10 bases between the two germline ends. The CDR3 sequence: CASSLVGTGYEQYF. DNA for the CDR3: TGCGCCAGCAGCTTGGTTGGTACGGGCTACGAGCAGTACTTC. Looking up the rest from reference TRBV5-1 and TRBJ2-7 gives the full variable domain: KAGVTQTPRYLIKTRGQQVTLSCSPISGHRSVSWYQQTPGQGLQFLFEYFSETQRNKGNFPGRFSGRQFSNSRSEMNVSTLELGDSALYLCASSLVGTGYEQYFGPGTRLTVT.

This clone was recorded a few times. The chain uses TRBV2 and TRBJ2-7; D perhaps matches TRBD2 (6 bases). Trimming cost V 8 bases and J 1 base, with 15 bases left between them. This CDR3 has 14 amino acids. Germline values: CDR1 SNHLY, CDR2 FYNNEI. As DNA, the CDR3 is TGTGCCAGCCTCATGGGGCGGGGTTCCTACGAGCAGTACTTC. It is translated as CASLMGRGSYEQYF.

This clone occurred a few times. The gene calls are TRBV27 and TRBJ2-1; 9 bases agree with TRBD2. V was clipped by 6 bases and J by 5 bases; unmatched bases: 5. This CDR3 is built from 14 residues. Germline CDR1 and CDR2: MNHEY and SMNVEV (reference sequence). Written as DNA, the CDR3 is TGTGCCAGCAGCAAGCGGGGGGCCAACAATGAGCAGTTCTTC. Residues: CASSKRGANNEQFF.

The table lists this clone with a few counts. The chain has TRBV28 and TRBJ1-2; 12 bases line up with TRBD1. The CDR3 has 15 residues. V shed 4 bases and J 6 bases; nucleotides not matched to a gene: 6. Germline V gives CDR1 MDHEN, CDR2 SYDVKM. The chain's CDR3 is CASSWDRGRLNGYTF. CDR3 DNA: TGTGCCAGCAGTTGGGACAGGGGGCGCCTTAATGGCTACACCTTC.

The chain uses TRBV4-1 and TRBJ1-5, with D perhaps matching TRBD1 (6 bases). Germline lookup yields CDR1 MGHRA and CDR2 YSYEKL. V was trimmed by 4 bases and J by 2 bases, leaving 9 bases between them. The CDR3 is 14 amino acids. The CDR3 reads CASSLGHGNQPQHF. The CDR3, as DNA: TGCGCCAGCAGCCTGGGACACGGCAATCAGCCCCAGCATTTT.

The chain is built from TRBV6-6 and TRBJ1-5, with D unresolved. V was trimmed by 8 bases and J by 7 bases, leaving 18 bases between them. The CDR3 extends over 14 amino acids. In germline, CDR1 is MNHNY, CDR2 SVGAGI (reference sequence). CDR3 residues: CASWGGSPGQPQHF. CDR3 nucleotide sequence: TGTGCCAGCTGGGGAGGGTCCCCAGGCCAGCCCCAGCATTTT.

In its sample, this clone was seen a few times. The genes are TRBV2 and TRBJ2-2, with TRBD2 matching 7 bases. The germline V gene has CDR1 SNHLY and CDR2 FYNNEI. This CDR3 region has 15 residues. With 0 bases clipped from V and 4 bases from J, the junction kept 2 bases outside the gene matches. Written as DNA, the CDR3 is TGTGCCAGCAGTGAAGCAGGCGGGGGCACCGGGGAGCTGTTTTTT. Translated: CASSEAGGGTGELFF.

This clone was picked up a small number of times. The chain carries TRBV2 and TRBJ1-2; D unclear. This CDR3 region has 13 residues. CDR1 is SNHLY and CDR2 is FYNNEI in the germline V gene. V was trimmed by 6 bases and J by 6 bases, leaving 14 bases between them. CDR3 region: CASRPLQRDGYTF. The CDR3 nucleotides are TGTGCCAGCAGGCCCCTCCAAAGAGATGGCTACACCTTC.

The chain links TRBV6-1 to TRBJ1-4; D gene uncertain. The germline gives CDR1 MNHNS, CDR2 SASEGT. This CDR3 is built from 16 residues. V was trimmed by 2 bases and J by 2 bases, leaving 12 bases between them. Written as DNA, the CDR3 is TGTGCCAGCAGTGAATCAGGCAGCCCCACTAATGAAAAACTGTTTTTT. Encoded protein: CASSESGSPTNEKLFF.

The chain is built from TRBV11-1 and TRBJ2-7; TRBD2 aligns across 8 bases. Germline trimming cut 0 bases from V and 2 bases from J; bases unmatched to any gene: 3. CDR1 and CDR2 from the germline V gene are SGHAT and FQDESV (reference sequence). The CDR3 is made up of 15 amino acids. The CDR3 coding sequence is TGTGCCAGCAGCTTAGCGAGCGGGAGTACCTACGAGCAGTACTTC. It is translated as CASSLASGSTYEQYF.

This clone occurred a few times. The V and J genes are TRBV19 and TRBJ1-1; D is ambiguous. The CDR3 is 15 residues long. Between the trimmed V and J ends, which lost 3 bases and 1 base, there was a span of 12 bases. The germline V gene encodes CDR1 LNHDA and CDR2 SQIVND (reference sequence). CDR3 sequence reads: CASSITNIPNTEAFF. For the CDR3, the DNA is TGTGCCAGTAGTATTACCAACATTCCGAACACTGAAGCTTTCTTT. Full variable domain (missing parts from reference TRBV19 and TRBJ1-1): DGGITQSPKYLFRKEGQNVTLSCEQNLNHDAMYWYRQDPGQGLRLIYYSQIVNDFQKGDIAEGYSVSREKKESFPLTVTSAQKNPTAFYLCASSITNIPNTEAFFGQGTRLTVV.

The V gene is TRBV7-3, the J gene TRBJ2-1; 12 bases agree with TRBD2. Germline CDR1 and CDR2: SGHTA and FQGTGA. CDR3 size: 15 residues. The V segment lost 3 bases and the J segment 8 bases; nucleotides outside the gene matches: 5. The CDR3: CASSFGTSGRDEQFF. The DNA of the CDR3 is TGTGCCAGCAGCTTCGGGACTAGCGGGCGGGATGAGCAGTTCTTC. Full variable domain (missing parts from reference TRBV7-3 and TRBJ2-1): GAGVSQTPSNKVTEKGKYVELRCDPISGHTALYWYRQSLGQGPEFLIYFQGTGAADDSGLPNDRFFAVRPEGSVSTLKIQRTERGDSAVYLCASSFGTSGRDEQFFGPGTRLTVL.

This clone was picked up a small number of times. The V and J genes are TRBV27 and TRBJ1-1, with D perhaps TRBD1 (5 bases). Trimming left V 7 bases short and J 8 bases short, with 14 bases between. The CDR3 length is 12 residues. Germline CDR1 MNHEY, CDR2 SMNVEV (reference sequence). The CDR3 sequence is CASTRGLGEAFF. CDR3 sequence (DNA): TGTGCCAGCACCCGGGGACTCGGGGAAGCTTTCTTT.

This chain uses TRBV7-9 with TRBJ2-7; 11 bases fit TRBD1. With V trimmed by 5 bases and J by 4 bases, 7 bases remained unmatched. Germline V gene lookup returns CDR1 SEHNR and CDR2 FQNEAQ (reference sequence). The CDR3 consists of 15 residues. CDR3 sequence: CASSPLGDRGYEQYF. For the CDR3, the DNA is TGTGCCAGCAGCCCTTTGGGGGACAGGGGGTACGAGCAGTACTTC.

This clone has just a few counts. The chain combines TRBV7-9 with TRBJ2-7; 7 nucleotides agree with TRBD1. This CDR3 region has 15 residues. V lost 5 bases and J lost 8; bases outside the gene matches: 15. Germline loops: CDR1 SEHNR, CDR2 FQNEAQ (reference sequence). The CDR3 DNA reads TGTGCCAGCAGCCTTCCAACCGGGACAGTCTTTAAGCAGTACTTC. Translation gives CASSLPTGTVFKQYF.

This clone was seen a few times. V usage is TRBV2 and J usage is TRBJ1-1; no firm D call. Trimming shortened V by 6 bases and J by 1 base, and 9 bases separated the two germline ends. Germline lookup yields CDR1 SNHLY and CDR2 FYNNEI. The length of the CDR3 is 13 residues. CDR3 protein: CASRVFRNTEAFF. The DNA for the CDR3 is TGTGCCAGCAGGGTTTTCAGGAACACTGAAGCTTTCTTT.